This TCR beta chain was documented in a study of cytomegalovirus exposure and HLA in healthy donors. PCR amplification relied on 60 Vbeta primers (plus 13 Jbeta primers). The data were produced by immunoSEQ multiplex PCR, yet TCRdb's version contains in-frame clones alone and is incomplete. The table lists fewer than 300,000 clones, approximately 90% of them singletons. The source is a man between 40 and 49 years old in good health and CMV-seropositive. Sequencing was done on a sample of PBMCs.

CDR3 protein: CASSPGGSVNTEAFF. CDR3 nucleotide sequence: TGCGCCAGCAGCCCAGGGGGCTCAGTGAACACTGAAGCTTTCTTT. V gene TRBV10-1 combines with J gene TRBJ1-1; 8 nucleotides line up with TRBD1. The ends lost 6 bases at V and 0 bases at J; junction bases unmatched: 6. In germline, CDR1 is WNHNN, CDR2 SYGVQD (reference sequence). The CDR3 contains 15 residues.